The subject of this entry is one T cell receptor (beta chain). Its antigen is currently unknown. Replicate PCRs run on sorted subsets employed 200 ng DNA, 25,000 to 35,000 T cell genomes. Only in-frame clones appear in the TCRdb table, and some are missing; sequencing was by immunoSEQ multiplex PCR. Of 550,000 to 850,000 clones in the sample, approximately 77% were seen once. The sample is drawn from a study of shared clonotypes between healthy human individuals. Study summary: Plates per donor: three CD4 naive, three CD4 memory, two CD8 naive, one CD8 memory.

Regarding the study as a whole: Estimated richness values were generally larger in naive subsets than in memory subsets.

Naive CD4+ cells were CD45RA-selected; the remaining cells were memory. The CDR3 runs to 18 residues. Germline CDR1 reads SEHNR; CDR2 reads FQNEAQ (reference sequence). The V gene end was trimmed by 5 bases and the J gene end by 8 bases; junction bases not matched to a gene: 19. This TCR was recovered from a woman aged 30 to 39 in good health. Sequenced material: memory CD4+ T cells sorted from blood. Sample subset: CD45RA-negative fraction. J is TRBJ2-1 and V is TRBV7-9, with 9 bases that match TRBD1. The CDR3 region has the DNA TGTGCCAGCAGCACTTTTGGGGCGGGGACAGGGATGGGGTATGAGCAGTTCTTC. As protein: CASSTFGAGTGMGYEQFF.